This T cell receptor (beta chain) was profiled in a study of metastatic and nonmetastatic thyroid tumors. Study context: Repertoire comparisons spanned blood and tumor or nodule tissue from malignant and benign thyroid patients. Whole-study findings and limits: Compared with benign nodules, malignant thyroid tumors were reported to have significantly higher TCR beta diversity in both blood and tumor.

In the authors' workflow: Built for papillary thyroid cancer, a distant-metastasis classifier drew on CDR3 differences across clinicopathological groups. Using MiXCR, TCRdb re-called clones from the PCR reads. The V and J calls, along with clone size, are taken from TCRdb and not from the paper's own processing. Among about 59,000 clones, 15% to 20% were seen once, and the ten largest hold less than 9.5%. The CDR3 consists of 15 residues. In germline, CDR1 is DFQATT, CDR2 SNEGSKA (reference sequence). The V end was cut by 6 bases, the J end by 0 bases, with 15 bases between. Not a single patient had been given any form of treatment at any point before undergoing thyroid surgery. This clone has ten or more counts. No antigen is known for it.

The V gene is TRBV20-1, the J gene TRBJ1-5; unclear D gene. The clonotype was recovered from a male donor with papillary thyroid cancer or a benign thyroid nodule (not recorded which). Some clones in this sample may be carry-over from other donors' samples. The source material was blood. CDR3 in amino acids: CSAGGQKISNQPQHF. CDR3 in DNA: TGCAGTGCCGGTGGGCAGAAGATTAGCAATCAGCCCCAGCATTTT.